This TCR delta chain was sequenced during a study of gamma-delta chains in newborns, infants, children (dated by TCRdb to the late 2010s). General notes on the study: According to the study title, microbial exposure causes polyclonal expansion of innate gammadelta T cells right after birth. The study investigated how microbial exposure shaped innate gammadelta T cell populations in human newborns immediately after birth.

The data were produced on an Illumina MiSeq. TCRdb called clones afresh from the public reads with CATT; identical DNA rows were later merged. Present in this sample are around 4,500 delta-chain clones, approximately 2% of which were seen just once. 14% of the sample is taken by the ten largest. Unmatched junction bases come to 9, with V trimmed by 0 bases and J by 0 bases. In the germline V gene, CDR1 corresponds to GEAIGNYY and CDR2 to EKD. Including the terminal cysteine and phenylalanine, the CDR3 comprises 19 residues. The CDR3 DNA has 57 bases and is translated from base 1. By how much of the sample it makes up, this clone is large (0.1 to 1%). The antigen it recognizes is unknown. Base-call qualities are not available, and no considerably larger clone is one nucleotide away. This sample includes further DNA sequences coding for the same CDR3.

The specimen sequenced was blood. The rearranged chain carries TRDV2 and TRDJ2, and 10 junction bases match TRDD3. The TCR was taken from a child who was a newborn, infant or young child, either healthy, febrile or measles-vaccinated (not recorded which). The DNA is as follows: TGTGCCTGTGACACCGTGGGTGGGGGATACACCGCTTTGACAGCACAACTCTTCTTT. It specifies CACDTVGGGYTALTAQLFF.